This TCR beta chain was identified in a study of T cell responses to AZD1222 COVID-19 vaccine (dated by TCRdb to the early 2020s). As for the study more broadly: AZD1222 recipients given second doses at about 4 weeks or at about 12 weeks were pooled, since spike-specific TCR depth and breadth were not found to differ between the two schedules. A total of under 250 trial participants underwent TCR sequencing, of whom 207 had received two doses of AZD1222 and around 26 had received two doses of the MenACWY control vaccine. Enrollment into the trials was organized by age into subgroups of 18-55, 56-69 and 70-plus years, and those subgroups contained about 150, 27 and 61 TCR-sequenced participants, respectively.

The CDR3 regions of human TCRbeta chains were subjected to immunosequencing. The original methods were these. TCRs in the repertoires were matched against a reference library of SARS-CoV-2-specific TCRs that had been generated with the MIRA antigen-specificity platform. Breadth meant the fraction of unique TCRs that were SARS-CoV-2-associated, whereas depth meant the fraction of total T cells that were SARS-CoV-2-associated. Using the MIRA data, each spike-specific TCR was mapped to the spike region that the TCR reacts to and placed in a CD4 or CD8 class. Log10-transformed breadth and depth values were compared by one-way ANOVA with Sidak's multiple comparisons tests. TCRdb mirrors the immuneACCESS table, restricted to in-frame sequences. Some clones are absent from its copies; in checked studies, under half trace to an unresolved V gene, and the reason for the others is unknown. V and J calls and clone size come straight from that table; D and trimming were deduced from the DNA. This sample lists 90,000 to 150,000 clones; roughly 89% were detected once. The ten largest clones represent around 10% of the sample.

The sample's time point label is to be understood as: baseline before first vaccination. Vaccinee samples came from UK trials COV001 and COV002, including a single-blind randomized controlled phase 2/3 trial of AZD1222 (ChAdOx1 nCoV-19) in healthy adults. For TCRbeta chain sequencing, PBMC samples were collected from trial participants at day 0 and at day 28 after the second dose. As for this clone: Its antigen is still unknown. Per-base qualities were not stored, and no clone one base away is much larger.

Points the paper makes about the study in general: The vaccine-associated CD4 TCRs covered the entire spike protein, and the dominant responses fell in regions 160-218 and 743-854. Epitopes outside the regions mutated in the B.1.351 and B.1.1.7 variants were reportedly recognized by nearly half of the unique spike-specific TCRs. Conclusions about previously exposed vaccinees are limited because only a handful of AZD1222 recipients were SARS-CoV-2 seropositive at baseline. Participants were mostly white British, with more females than males. The authors suggested clonal diversity may have been underestimated. Spike-specific TCR breadth and depth rose significantly after two AZD1222 doses compared with day 0 and with MenACWY recipients. No day 14 peak-response samples were available, so repertoires were characterized only after the peak T cell response. The 56-69-year group was small, and its depth increase did not reach significance, likely because of low power.

Trimming removed 7 bases from V and 4 bases from J, leaving 19 bases between the germline ends. The germline V gene provides CDR1 SQVTM and CDR2 ANQGSEA. The CDR3 goes from the cysteine to the phenylalanine over 14 residues. Just CDR3 DNA is preserved here, 42 bases in frame from base 1. Here the chain combines TRBV29-1 and TRBJ2-5, with TRBD1 perhaps the D gene, on 6 matching bases. Sequencing was performed on peripheral blood, taken on day 0 of AZD1222 vaccination. The sequence was collected from an adult in good health. The nucleotides are TGCAGCGGTGGACAGAACTCCTGGGGAGAGACCCAGTACTTC. Translated, this gives CSGGQNSWGETQYF.